This T cell receptor (beta chain) derives from a study of T-cell memory formation after mild COVID-19. Whole-study results and caveats: Second-wave clones reaching peak frequency on day 37 lacked confirmed SARS-CoV-2 specificity. Certain responding clones were present in pre-infection memory, suggesting participation of cross-reactive memory. Contracting CD4+ clones lay largely in CM and EM, with CD8+ ones residing in EMRA.

The authors produced TCR alpha and TCR beta cDNA libraries with sample barcodes and UMIs by 5'RACE using constant-segment primers. Using its own MiXCR run on the 5' RACE reads, TCRdb lists one record per CDR3 protein. The sample consists of 450,000 or so distinct CDR3 sequences, 20% of them appearing once. With respect to this clonotype: Its target is not known.

The J segment lost 4 bases and the V segment lost 5 bases, leaving 10 bases of the junction unmatched. The germline gives CDR1 SGHTA, CDR2 FQGTGA. CDR3 length: 16 amino acids. This chain connects TRBV7-3 to TRBJ2-1, with 8 bases fitting TRBD1. The source is an adult woman who had mild COVID-19 (a few samples of this study predate the infection). Cell type and time point are not known. What was sequenced was PBMCs or a T cell subset sorted from them (not recorded which). CDR3: CASSPPGTGFYNEQFF. In DNA, the CDR3 is TGTGCCAGCAGCCCCCCCGGGACAGGTTTTTACAATGAGCAGTTCTTC.